The 20 T cell receptor beta chains below all came from one sample that was sequenced in a study of shared clonotypes between healthy human individuals. Naive CD8 cells lacked CD45RO, underwent positive selection for CCR7 and left out terminally differentiated effector memory CD45RA+ cells. Libraries were prepared by immunoSEQ multiplex PCR; TCRdb keeps only in-frame clonotypes and omits some of them. The sample lists roughly 590,000 clones; around 95% were seen once. Sequences were obtained from naive CD8+ T cells sorted from blood. The receptors were gathered from a woman between 25 and 40 years old in good health.

About this clone itself: The sample contains more than one DNA sequence encoding this CDR3. The rearrangement links TRBV27 to TRBJ2-1; no clear D gene. CDR3 length: 14 amino acids. Trimming removed 3 bases at V and 0 bases at J, with 6 bases between. The germline gives CDR1 MNHEY, CDR2 SMNVEV (reference sequence). The DNA of the CDR3 is TGTGCCAGCAGTTTCGGCAGCTCCTACAATGAGCAGTTCTTC. Protein product: CASSFGSSYNEQFF.

The rearrangement uses TRBV28 and TRBJ2-7; D ambiguous. Germline V CDR1 and CDR2: MDHEN, SYDVKM. Trimming left V 5 bases short and J 7 bases short, with 9 bases between. The CDR3 runs to 11 residues. The CDR3 coding sequence is TGTGCCAGCAGTATCTTCCTGGAGCAGTACTTC. Residues: CASSIFLEQYF.

The chain joins TRBV7-6 to TRBJ2-7; D is unresolved. Germline CDR1 reads SGHVS; CDR2 reads FNYEAQ. Trimming stripped 1 base from V and 7 bases from J, with 14 bases between. The length of the CDR3 is 14 residues. CDR3 sequence: CASSLGAVVTEQYF. CDR3 sequence (DNA): TGTGCCAGCAGCTTAGGCGCGGTGGTGACAGAGCAGTACTTC. Combining the CDR3 with reference TRBV7-6 and TRBJ2-7 gives the whole variable domain GAGVSQSPRYKVTKRGQDVALRCDPISGHVSLYWYRQALGQGPEFLTYFNYEAQQDKSGLPNDRFSAERPEGSISTLTIQRTEQRDSAMYRCASSLGAVVTEQYFGPGTRLTVT.

The rearrangement links TRBV28 to TRBJ2-7, with D maybe TRBD2 (5 bases). Trimming took 2 bases from V and 3 from J, leaving 11 bases between them. This CDR3 comprises 14 residues. In germline, CDR1 is MDHEN, CDR2 SYDVKM. CDR3: CASSLLGSLYEQYF. The CDR3 DNA is TGTGCCAGCAGTTTACTGGGGAGCCTCTACGAGCAGTACTTC.

The rearrangement joins TRBV19 to TRBJ2-1; D unclear. V lost 7 bases, J lost 4 bases, and 5 bases lay in between. Germline V lookup: CDR1 LNHDA, CDR2 SQIVND (reference sequence). CDR3 length: 11 amino acids. For the CDR3, the DNA is TGTGCCAGTACCGCGTACAATGAGCAGTTCTTC. Protein sequence: CASTAYNEQFF.

The chain has TRBV27 and TRBJ2-3; weak D call: TRBD2 (6 bases). Trimming took off 7 bases at V and 6 bases at J, with 14 bases between the two ends. The CDR3 has 13 amino acids. Germline assignment: CDR1 MNHEY and CDR2 SMNVEV (reference sequence). CDR3 bases: TGTGCCAGCATGGCTAGCGAGTCGGATACGCAGTATTTT. It is translated as CASMASESDTQYF.

V and J are TRBV5-1 and TRBJ2-5, with 8 bases lining up with TRBD2. The assigned J gene may be wrong: the sequence end matches TRBJ2-7 better. Germline assignment: CDR1 SGHRS and CDR2 YFSETQ. This CDR3 is built from 15 residues. The CDR3 sequence is CASTPYGRDSYEQYF. CDR3 nucleotide sequence: TGCGCCAGCACCCCGTACGGGAGGGACTCCTACGAGCAGTACTTC.

The V gene is TRBV9, the J gene TRBJ2-2, with D tentatively TRBD2 (6 bases). Trimming took off 0 bases at V and 6 bases at J, with 12 bases between the two ends. Germline V lookup: CDR1 SGDLS, CDR2 YYNGEE. The CDR3 is 15 residues long. The CDR3 bases are TGTGCCAGCAGCGTAGATAGGACTATAGCCGGGGAGCTGTTTTTT. Protein sequence: CASSVDRTIAGELFF.

V is TRBV7-9 and J is TRBJ2-7, with 8 bases identical to TRBD2. CDR1 SEHNR and CDR2 FQNEAQ come from the germline V gene (reference sequence). This CDR3 contains 12 residues. J gave up 5 bases and V 5 bases, and 2 bases lay outside the gene matches. Written as DNA, the CDR3 is TGTGCCAGCAGCCCGGGACTAGACGAGCAGTACTTC. This encodes CASSPGLDEQYF.

V is TRBV7-9 and J is TRBJ1-5; D is possibly TRBD1 (6 bases). The CDR3 has 16 amino acids. Germline V CDR1 and CDR2: SEHNR, FQNEAQ (reference sequence). Trimming took off 3 bases at V and 0 bases at J, with 12 bases between the two ends. CDR3 in DNA: TGTGCCAGCAGCTTTGGGACACCGTATAGCAATCAGCCCCAGCATTTT. Its translation: CASSFGTPYSNQPQHF.

Worth noting for this clone: Other DNA sequences from this sample encode an identical CDR3 as well. The chain links TRBV28 to TRBJ2-7; D gene unclear. Deletions cut 2 bases from V and 0 bases from J, with 5 bases between. Germline CDR1 MDHEN, CDR2 SYDVKM. The CDR3 loop spans 13 amino acids. The CDR3 is CASSLGNSYEQYF. The CDR3 DNA reads as TGTGCCAGCAGTTTAGGCAACTCCTACGAGCAGTACTTC.

The gene calls are TRBV10-1 and TRBJ2-2; 9 positions match TRBD2. The CDR3 spans 16 residues. From germline, CDR1 is WNHNN and CDR2 SYGVQD (reference sequence). V trimming: 2 bases; J trimming: 3 bases; junction bases outside the gene matches: 4. The CDR3 reads CASSERAGGDTGELFF. The CDR3 nucleotides read TGCGCCAGCAGTGAGAGGGCGGGAGGGGACACCGGGGAGCTGTTTTTT.

This chain uses TRBV4-1 with TRBJ2-7, with 10 bases identical to TRBD2. The germline gives CDR1 MGHRA, CDR2 YSYEKL. Unmatched junction bases numbered 8, after V lost 3 bases and J lost 6 bases. The CDR3 totals 15 residues. The CDR3 sequence: CASSHLAGALGEQYF. CDR3 nucleotides: TGCGCCAGCAGCCACCTAGCGGGAGCCCTAGGCGAGCAGTACTTC.

This clone was observed a single time. The chain recombines TRBV29-1 with TRBJ2-7; no firm D call. Between the trimmed V and J ends, which lost 3 bases and 4 bases, there was a span of 7 bases. Germline assignment: CDR1 SQVTM and CDR2 ANQGSEA. The length of the CDR3 is 11 residues. The CDR3 loop reads CSVDWNYEQYF. The CDR3 nucleotides read TGCAGCGTTGATTGGAATTACGAGCAGTACTTC.

The rearrangement joins TRBV27 to TRBJ2-3; D is unclear. V lost 7 bases and J 6 bases, leaving 20 bases between the germline ends. CDR3 size: 15 residues. Germline V gives CDR1 MNHEY, CDR2 SMNVEV (reference sequence). This chain's CDR3 is CASTHSFIGRDTQYF. In DNA form, the CDR3 reads TGTGCCAGCACCCACAGTTTCATCGGGCGGGATACGCAGTATTTT.

The rearrangement uses TRBV10-2 and TRBJ1-4, with no clear D. There are 15 residues in the CDR3. CDR1 is WSHSY, CDR2 SAAADI, per germline. Trimming stripped 7 bases from V and 8 bases from J, with 20 bases between. The CDR3 DNA reads as TGCGCCAGCATCGGAACATTCGCTGCGAGCGAAAAACTGTTTTTT. Its translation: CASIGTFAASEKLFF.

This clone was observed a single time. The V gene is TRBV13, the J gene TRBJ2-1; TRBD2 matches 10 bases. The J segment lost 7 bases and the V segment lost 0 bases, leaving 9 bases of the junction unmatched. CDR3 length: 17 amino acids. From germline, CDR1 is PRHDT and CDR2 FYEKMQ (reference sequence). This CDR3 is CASSLGTSGRALNEQFF. The CDR3 bases are TGTGCCAGCAGCTTAGGAACCAGCGGGAGGGCCTTGAATGAGCAGTTCTTC.

The chain uses TRBV5-1 and TRBJ2-4, with D unresolved. Looked up from germline, CDR1 is SGHRS and CDR2 is YFSETQ. The CDR3 has 15 amino acids. V gave up 2 bases and J gave up 1 base, with 10 bases separating them. This chain's CDR3 is CASSFADGAKNIQYF. CDR3 DNA sequence: TGCGCCAGCAGCTTTGCAGATGGGGCCAAAAACATTCAGTACTTC.

A few counts support this clone. Different DNA sequences within this sample yield the same CDR3. The rearrangement uses TRBV29-1 and TRBJ2-7, with 8 bases aligning to TRBD1. V shed 0 bases, J shed 3 bases, and the junction held 4 bases outside the gene matches. This CDR3 is 14 amino acids long. Germline V gene sequence: CDR1 SQVTM, CDR2 ANQGSEA. This chain's CDR3 is CSVEERTGSYEQYF. The CDR3 DNA reads as TGCAGCGTTGAAGAGCGGACAGGGAGCTACGAGCAGTACTTC.

This clone has a single count. The junction and the germline gene differ at one end; a read error may be behind it. The rearrangement links TRBV23-1 to TRBJ1-2; TRBD1 matches at 10 bases. TRBV23-1 qualifies as an ORF whose function is uncertain. The CDR3 runs 16 residues. The CDR3 nucleotides are TGTGCCAGCAGCCCAGGGCCCGGGACAGGGGCGTTTGGCTACACCTTC. It codes for CASSPGPGTGAFGYTF.